Listed below are T cell receptor beta chains from one sample, sequenced in a study of cytomegalovirus exposure and HLA in healthy donors. Only in-frame clones appear in the TCRdb table, and some are missing; sequencing was by immunoSEQ multiplex PCR. Among 200,000 to 250,000 clones listed, 85% to 90% were seen once. The sequencing sample was made of PBMCs. Receptor source: a human donor in good health. Both conserved end residues are part of each CDR3. A D gene is named only where the DNA matches it firmly.

j_gene	d_gene	v_gene	CDR3aa	CDR3nt
TRBJ2-1	NA	TRBV7-9	CASSLDSYEQFF	TGTGCCAGCAGCTTAGATAGTTATGAGCAGTTCTTC
TRBJ2-2	NA	TRBV21-1	CASSKRRGELFF	TGTGCCAGCAGCAAACGGCGGGGGGAGCTGTTTTTT
TRBJ2-1	NA	TRBV20-1	CSAPRYNEQFF	TGCAGTGCTCCTAGATACAATGAGCAGTTCTTC
TRBJ2-5	TRBD1	TRBV4-1	CASSQGDRDLGTQYF	TGCGCCAGCAGCCAAGGCGACAGGGACCTCGGGACCCAGTACTTC
TRBJ2-7	NA	TRBV28	CASSDSLTLSYEQYF	TGTGCCAGCAGTGACAGCCTAACCCTCTCCTACGAGCAGTACTTC
TRBJ2-7	TRBD2	TRBV7-3	CASSSDGTSGSWEQYF	TGTGCCAGCAGCTCAGACGGGACTAGCGGGAGTTGGGAGCAGTACTTC
TRBJ2-7	TRBD2	TRBV5-1	CASSLGSGSMYEQYF	TGCGCCAGCAGCTTGGGAAGCGGGAGTATGTACGAGCAGTACTTC
TRBJ2-3	TRBD2	TRBV29-1	CSVEARASGRMDTQYF	TGCAGCGTTGAAGCCCGAGCAAGCGGGAGGATGGATACGCAGTATTTT
TRBJ1-4	TRBD1	TRBV7-9	CASSLTGGFNEKLFF	TGTGCCAGCAGCCTAACAGGGGGGTTTAATGAAAAACTGTTTTTT
TRBJ2-7	TRBD1	TRBV9	CASSVGDSSYEQYF	TGTGCCAGCAGCGTAGGGGACAGCTCCTACGAGCAGTACTTC